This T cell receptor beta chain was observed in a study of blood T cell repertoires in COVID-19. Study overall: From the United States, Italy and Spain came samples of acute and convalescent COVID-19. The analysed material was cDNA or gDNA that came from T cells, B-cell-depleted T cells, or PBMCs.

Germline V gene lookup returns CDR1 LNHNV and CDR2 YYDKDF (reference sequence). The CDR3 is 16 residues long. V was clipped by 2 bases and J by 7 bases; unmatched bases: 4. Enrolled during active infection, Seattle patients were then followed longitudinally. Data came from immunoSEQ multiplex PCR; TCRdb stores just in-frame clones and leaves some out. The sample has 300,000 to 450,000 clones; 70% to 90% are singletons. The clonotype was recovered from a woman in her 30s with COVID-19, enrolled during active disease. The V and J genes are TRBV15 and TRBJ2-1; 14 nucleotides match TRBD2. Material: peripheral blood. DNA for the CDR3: TGTGCCACCAGCAGAACCGGGACTAGCGGGAGTAATGAGCAGTTCTTC. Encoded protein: CATSRTGTSGSNEQFF.